These T cell receptor beta chains were read from a single sample in a study of blood T cell repertoires in COVID-19. Profiling relied on immunoSEQ multiplex PCR, and the TCRdb table lists in-frame clones only, not all of them. The table includes fewer than 200,000 clones, nearly 80% detected once. Material for sequencing was peripheral blood. These receptors all come from a woman aged 70-85 years with acute or convalescent COVID-19. The CDR3 runs from the conserved cysteine through the conserved F or W. The D gene is left open where the match is weak. Some rows have no size entry. The others give once, few or many, or a class for an expanded clone.

DNA: TGTGCCAGCAGCTTTGTTAACGCGCAGGAAGGCTACACCTTC
CDR3: CASSFVNAQEGYTF
size: -
D: -
V: TRBV7-9
J: TRBJ1-2
length: 14

DNA: TGTGCCACCAGTGAACAGGGTGGCTACAATGAGCAGTTCTTC
CDR3: CATSEQGGYNEQFF
size: -
D: -
V: TRBV24-1
J: TRBJ2-1
length: 14

DNA: TGTGCCACCAGTCGCGACTCTGGAAACACCATATATTTT
CDR3: CATSRDSGNTIYF
size: -
D: -
V: TRBV3-1/TRBV3-2
J: TRBJ1-3
length: 13

DNA: TGTGCCAGCTTTCTCAGAGAGGGCGGCAGCGAGCAGTACTTC
CDR3: CASFLREGGSEQYF
size: few
D: -
V: TRBV2
J: TRBJ2-7
length: 14

DNA: TGTGCCAGTAGTGTCCTAGGGGACTCTGGGGCCAACGTCCTGACTTTC
CDR3: CASSVLGDSGANVLTF
size: -
D: -
V: TRBV19
J: TRBJ2-6
length: 16

DNA: TGTGCCAGCAGCCTAAGCACAGATACGCAGTATTTT
CDR3: CASSLSTDTQYF
size: few
D: -
V: TRBV3-1/TRBV3-2
J: TRBJ2-3
length: 12

DNA: TGTGCCAGCTTCAGGGGGCAGACTGAAGCTTTCTTT
CDR3: CASFRGQTEAFF
size: -
D: TRBD1
V: TRBV6-5
J: TRBJ1-1
length: 12

DNA: TGTGCCAGCAGTGAACCTTGGAGCTCCTACAATGAGCAGTTCTTC
CDR3: CASSEPWSSYNEQFF
size: -
D: -
V: TRBV2
J: TRBJ2-1
length: 15

DNA: TGCGCCAGCAGCGGGACACAGGGGCGGGAGACCCAGTACTTC
CDR3: CASSGTQGRETQYF
size: -
D: TRBD1
V: TRBV5-1
J: TRBJ2-5
length: 14

DNA: TGTGCCAGTAGTATTGGTGACAGAAGCTCCTACGAGCAGTACTTC
CDR3: CASSIGDRSSYEQYF
size: -
D: -
V: TRBV19
J: TRBJ2-7
length: 15

DNA: TGTGCCAGCAGAGAAACCGGGGGGGAGACCCAGTACTTC
CDR3: CASRETGGETQYF
size: -
D: TRBD2
V: TRBV2
J: TRBJ2-5
length: 13

DNA: TGTGCCAGCAGCAAGAATGCGGTCGATTCACCCCTCCACTTT
CDR3: CASSKNAVDSPLHF
size: -
D: -
V: TRBV5-6
J: TRBJ1-6
length: 14

DNA: TGTGCCAGCAGAAAGGGACAATTCAGCGGCTACACCTTC
CDR3: CASRKGQFSGYTF
size: once
D: -
V: TRBV6-5
J: TRBJ1-2
length: 13

DNA: TGTGCCAGCAGTTTAGCGGGAGGGCCTAAGACCACAGATACGCAGTATTTT
CDR3: CASSLAGGPKTTDTQYF
size: once
D: TRBD2
V: TRBV28
J: TRBJ2-3
length: 17

DNA: TGCGCAGGCGGGACAGGGGCCATGGGGCAGTTCTTC
CDR3: CAGGTGAMGQFF
size: -
D: TRBD1
V: TRBV29-1
J: TRBJ2-1
length: 12

DNA: TGTGCCAGCAGCCTACCTACCATGAACATTCAGTACTTC
CDR3: CASSLPTMNIQYF
size: -
D: -
V: TRBV7-9
J: TRBJ2-4
length: 13

DNA: TGTGCCAGCAGCTTGGTGGGAGCCTACAATGAGCAGTTCTTC
CDR3: CASSLVGAYNEQFF
size: -
D: -
V: TRBV5-5
J: TRBJ2-1
length: 14